The 17 T cell receptor beta chains below were found in one sample sequenced in a study of blood T cell repertoires in COVID-19. The protocol was immunoSEQ multiplex PCR, while the TCRdb copy is restricted to in-frame clones and leaves out a portion. The profile covers about 50,000 clones, with roughly 90% appearing a single time and 3.1% taken by the ten largest. The specimen was peripheral blood. These receptors came from a human donor in a cohort sampled during active COVID-19.

This clone was seen only once. V is TRBV24-1 and J is TRBJ1-5; D gene unclear. In germline, CDR1 is KGHDR, CDR2 SFDVKD. The CDR3 spans 14 residues. V was pared by 5 bases and J by 7 bases, with 14 bases between. The DNA of the CDR3 is TGTGCCACCAGTGGGGGAGCGGGGTGGCAGCCCCAGCATTTT. The encoded protein is CATSGGAGWQPQHF.

The V and J genes are TRBV7-2 and TRBJ2-1, with D perhaps TRBD2 (5 bases). Germline CDR1 reads SGHTA; CDR2 reads FQGNSA. This CDR3 comprises 15 residues. Trimming removed 5 bases from V and 9 bases from J, with 20 bases in between. CDR3 nucleotide sequence: TGTGCCAGCAGCCCCCGTGCGTGGCAGGCGGGTGAGCAGTTCTTC. Residues: CASSPRAWQAGEQFF. The variable domain in full, completed from reference TRBV7-2 and TRBJ2-1, reads GAGVSQSPSNKVTEKGKDVELRCDPISGHTALYWYRQSLGQGLEFLIYFQGNSAPDKSGLPSDRFSAERTGGSVSTLTIQRTQQEDSAVYLCASSPRAWQAGEQFFGPGTRLTVL.

V gene TRBV5-4 combines with J gene TRBJ2-3; 7 bases match TRBD1. Trimming took 4 bases from V and 2 from J; bases not matched to a gene: 10. This CDR3 spans 16 amino acids. Germline loops: CDR1 SGHNT, CDR2 YYREEE (reference sequence). CDR3 protein: CASSLPYRGSTDTQYF. CDR3 nucleotides: TGTGCCAGCAGCCTCCCGTACAGGGGATCCACAGATACGCAGTATTTT.

This clone was seen only a few times. J is TRBJ1-6 and V is TRBV5-1; TRBD1 might be the D (5 bases). Germline lookup yields CDR1 SGHRS and CDR2 YFSETQ. The CDR3 consists of 12 residues. With 7 bases removed from V and 13 bases from J, the gap between germline ends came to 15 bases. CDR3 loop: CASRAGGAPLHF. The CDR3 coding sequence is TGCGCCAGCCGAGCGGGAGGGGCGCCCCTCCACTTT.

The CDR3 bases are TGTGCCAGCAGCTTAGTCACCACACCGAGGGGCTACACCTTC. Translated: CASSLVTTPRGYTF. This chain joins TRBV7-8 and TRBJ1-2; unclear D gene. Per germline, CDR1 SGHVS and CDR2 FQNEAQ. CDR3 size: 14 residues. The V end was cut by 1 base, the J end by 8 bases, with 14 bases between.

The chain recombines TRBV10-3 with TRBJ2-7, with TRBD1 identical over 10 bases. J gave up 2 bases and V 11 bases, and 12 bases lay outside the gene matches. Germline V lookup: CDR1 ENHRY, CDR2 SYGVKD. The CDR3 totals 15 residues. This CDR3 is CAPRLSDRGPYEQYF. The DNA of the CDR3 is TGTGCCCCACGCCTCTCTGACAGGGGGCCCTACGAGCAGTACTTC.

The J gene is TRBJ2-1, the V gene TRBV4-3; tentative D call: TRBD2 (5 bases). V lost 0 bases to trimming and J lost 3 bases, with 6 bases between them. The CDR3 totals 14 residues. Per germline, CDR1 LGHNA and CDR2 YSLEER. The CDR3, as DNA: TGCGCCAGCAGCCAAGAAGCGGACTACAATGAGCAGTTCTTC. It encodes CASSQEADYNEQFF.

V usage is TRBV5-1 and J usage is TRBJ2-2, with 8 bases fitting TRBD2. Trimming cost V 7 bases and J 4 bases; bases outside gene matches: 6. The CDR3 totals 14 residues. Germline loops: CDR1 SGHRS, CDR2 YFSETQ. The CDR3 loop reads CASRGGSGTGELFF. DNA of the CDR3: TGCGCCAGCCGGGGGGGATCGGGCACCGGGGAGCTGTTTTTT.

The chain employs TRBV14 and TRBJ2-7; 7 bases line up with TRBD1. With 0 bases clipped from V and 4 bases from J, the junction kept 6 bases outside the gene matches. This CDR3 is 15 amino acids long. Germline CDR1 reads SGHDN; CDR2 reads FVKESK. DNA for the CDR3: TGTGCCAGCAGCCAAGACCAGAACAGGGGATACGAGCAGTACGTC. Its translation is CASSQDQNRGYEQYV.

The genes are TRBV9 and TRBJ2-2; 8 nucleotides align to TRBD2. The CDR3 length is 14 residues. Germline V gene sequence: CDR1 SGDLS, CDR2 YYNGEE. V shed 6 bases, J shed 3 bases, and the junction held 4 bases outside the gene matches. The CDR3, as DNA: TGTGCCAGCACCCCGCGGGGGGACACCGGGGAGCTGTTTTTT. It is translated as CASTPRGDTGELFF.

The chain uses TRBV30 and TRBJ1-1, with D tentatively TRBD1 (5 bases). This CDR3 has 14 amino acids. Germline assignment: CDR1 GTSNPN and CDR2 SVGIG (reference sequence). V gave up 4 bases and J gave up 0 bases, with 12 bases separating them. The CDR3 loop is CAWIQVPMNTEAFF. In DNA form, the CDR3 reads TGTGCCTGGATACAGGTGCCCATGAACACTGAAGCTTTCTTT.

V gene TRBV7-2 combines with J gene TRBJ2-1, with no clear D. The CDR3 extends over 15 amino acids. The V gene lost 0 bases and the J gene lost 6 bases, with 12 bases spanning the gap. In germline, CDR1 is SGHTA, CDR2 FQGNSA. The CDR3 reads CASSLAYPYLNEQFF. The CDR3 nucleotides read TGTGCCAGCAGCTTAGCTTATCCCTACCTCAATGAGCAGTTCTTC. Supplemented by reference TRBV7-2 and TRBJ2-1, the full variable domain reads GAGVSQSPSNKVTEKGKDVELRCDPISGHTALYWYRQSLGQGLEFLIYFQGNSAPDKSGLPSDRFSAERTGGSVSTLTIQRTQQEDSAVYLCASSLAYPYLNEQFFGPGTRLTVL.

The rearrangement uses TRBV5-4 and TRBJ1-1; no reliable D call. Germline loops: CDR1 SGHNT, CDR2 YYREEE (reference sequence). CDR3 length: 15 residues. V was pared by 0 bases and J by 7 bases, with 16 bases between. As DNA, the CDR3 is TGTGCCAGCAGCTTGGCCGGAGGACCCCGAGGTGAAGCTTTCTTT. Its protein is CASSLAGGPRGEAFF.

This clone is a singleton in its sample. The rearrangement joins TRBV19 to TRBJ1-1, with a weak D call TRBD1 (5 bases). The germline CDR1 and CDR2 sequences are LNHDA and SQIVND (reference sequence). V lost 1 base to trimming and J lost 11 bases, with 17 bases between them. CDR3 length: 14 residues. The CDR3 bases are TGTGCCAGTAGTATAGGCGGGGCAGCCAGAAGCGCTTTCTTT. Translation gives CASSIGGAARSAFF.

The chain uses TRBV6-5 and TRBJ2-3; 7 bases line up with TRBD1. This CDR3 has 13 residues. Germline CDR1 is MNHEY and CDR2 is SVGAGI. J lost 6 bases, V lost 6 bases, and 6 bases had no gene match. CDR3 nucleotide sequence: TGTGCCAGCAGAGGGACAGCACTTGATACGCAGTATTTT. This encodes CASRGTALDTQYF.

The rearrangement links TRBV6-6 to TRBJ2-2; possibly TRBD1 for D (5 bases). This CDR3 is 14 amino acids long. The V end lost 7 bases, the J end lost 1 base, and 10 bases lay between the germline ends. CDR1 is MNHNY and CDR2 is SVGAGI in the germline V gene (reference sequence). In DNA, the CDR3 is TGTGCCAGCACCGCGACAGAGAACACCGGGGAGCTGTTTTTT. This gives the protein CASTATENTGELFF.

The chain joins TRBV7-8 to TRBJ2-3; 8 positions agree with TRBD1. The V segment lost 5 bases and the J segment 4 bases; nucleotides outside the gene matches: 14. CDR3 size: 17 residues. Germline V lookup: CDR1 SGHVS, CDR2 FQNEAQ. CDR3 region: CASSRVKRTGYADTQYF. In DNA form, the CDR3 reads TGTGCCAGCAGCAGAGTAAAGAGGACAGGGTATGCAGATACGCAGTATTTT.